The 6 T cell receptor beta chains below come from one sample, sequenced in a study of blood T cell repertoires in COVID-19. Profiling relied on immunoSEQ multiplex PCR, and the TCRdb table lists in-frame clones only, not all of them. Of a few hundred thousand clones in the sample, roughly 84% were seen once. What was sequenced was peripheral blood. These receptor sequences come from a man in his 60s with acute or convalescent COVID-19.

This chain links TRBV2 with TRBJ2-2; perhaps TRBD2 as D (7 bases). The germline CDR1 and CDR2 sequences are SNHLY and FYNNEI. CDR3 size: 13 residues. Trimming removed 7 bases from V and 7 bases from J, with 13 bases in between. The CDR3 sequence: CASTGRGHGELFF. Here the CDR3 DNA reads TGTGCCAGCACGGGGAGGGGACACGGGGAGCTGTTTTTT.

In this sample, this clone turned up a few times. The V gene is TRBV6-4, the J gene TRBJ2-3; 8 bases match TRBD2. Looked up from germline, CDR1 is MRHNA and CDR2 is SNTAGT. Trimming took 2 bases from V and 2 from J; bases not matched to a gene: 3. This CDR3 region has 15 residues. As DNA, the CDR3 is TGTGCCAGCAGTGACAGGACTAGCCCCACAGATACGCAGTATTTT. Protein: CASSDRTSPTDTQYF.

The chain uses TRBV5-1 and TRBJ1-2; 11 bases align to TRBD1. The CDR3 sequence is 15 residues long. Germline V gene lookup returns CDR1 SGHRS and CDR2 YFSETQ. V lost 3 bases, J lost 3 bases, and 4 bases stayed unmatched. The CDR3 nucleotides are TGCGCCAGCAGCTCTCCGGGACAGGGGGACTATGGCTACACCTTC. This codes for CASSSPGQGDYGYTF. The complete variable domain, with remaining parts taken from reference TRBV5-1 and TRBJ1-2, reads KAGVTQTPRYLIKTRGQQVTLSCSPISGHRSVSWYQQTPGQGLQFLFEYFSETQRNKGNFPGRFSGRQFSNSRSEMNVSTLELGDSALYLCASSSPGQGDYGYTFGSGTRLTVV.

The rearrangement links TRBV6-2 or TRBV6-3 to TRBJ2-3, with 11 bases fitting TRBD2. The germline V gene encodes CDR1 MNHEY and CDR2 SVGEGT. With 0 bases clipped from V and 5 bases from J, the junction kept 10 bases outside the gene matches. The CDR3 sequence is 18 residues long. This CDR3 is CASSYSGEKTSGRDTQYF. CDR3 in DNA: TGTGCCAGCAGTTACTCGGGGGAGAAAACTAGCGGGAGAGATACGCAGTATTTT.

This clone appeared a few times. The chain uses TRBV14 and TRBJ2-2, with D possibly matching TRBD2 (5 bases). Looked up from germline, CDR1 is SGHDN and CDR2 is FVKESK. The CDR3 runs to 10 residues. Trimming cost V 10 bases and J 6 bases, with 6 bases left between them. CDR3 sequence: CAKLAGELFF. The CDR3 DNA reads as TGTGCCAAACTAGCCGGGGAGCTGTTTTTT. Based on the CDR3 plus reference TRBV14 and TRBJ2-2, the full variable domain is EAGVTQFPSHSVIEKGQTVTLRCDPISGHDNLYWYRRVMGKEIKFLLHFVKESKQDESGMPNNRFLAERTGGTYSTLKVQPAELEDSGVYFCAKLAGELFFGEGSRLTVL.

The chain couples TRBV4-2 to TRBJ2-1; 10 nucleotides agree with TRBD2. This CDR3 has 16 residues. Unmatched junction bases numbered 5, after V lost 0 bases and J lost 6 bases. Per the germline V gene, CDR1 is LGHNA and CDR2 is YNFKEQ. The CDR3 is CASSQERPSGSNEQFF. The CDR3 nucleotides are TGTGCCAGCAGCCAAGAAAGGCCTAGCGGGAGCAATGAGCAGTTCTTC.